The source of this TCR beta chain is a study of post-analysis software for immune sequencing data. Study details: Both relapsing-remitting and secondary progressive multiple sclerosis featured among the disease courses, as did progressive-relapsing multiple sclerosis. Study-wide results and limits: Compared with controls, patients had more of roughly five TRBV segments, including TRBV5-6, TRBV5-1 and TRBV20-1.

Trimming left V 3 bases short and J 4 bases short, with 12 bases between. In germline, CDR1 is MNHEY, CDR2 SVGAGI. There are 14 residues in the CDR3. Unique molecular identifiers tagged the TCR beta cDNA libraries. Starting from about 0.98 to 11 million T cells, the study yielded about 490,000 cDNA molecules. One entry per CDR3 protein results from TCRdb running MiXCR on the PCR reads. The repertoire holds about 770,000 distinct CDR3 sequences, with about half as singletons. This clonotype was observed a handful of times. Its antigen is currently unknown. This chain connects TRBV6-5 to TRBJ1-1; D unclear. The receptor was isolated from a girl aged 5 to 17 with multiple sclerosis. Sequences were obtained from blood. CDR3 DNA: TGTGCCAGCAGTTATACTCCGGCGGCCACTGAAGCTTTCTTT. Its protein product is CASSYTPAATEAFF.